A single T cell receptor (beta chain) is shown here with its context. The entry originates in a study of blood T cell repertoires in COVID-19. At the level of the study: Acute-phase and convalescent COVID-19 samples originated in the United States, Italy and Spain. Sample material is recorded as cDNA or gDNA derived from T cells, B-cell-depleted T cells, or PBMCs.

V was shortened by 6 bases and J by 3 bases, with 16 bases between the two germline ends. The germline V gene has CDR1 MDHEN and CDR2 SYDVKM. This CDR3 contains 15 residues. Authors' analysis steps: From reference gene primer amplification, estimates of nucleated cell counts were derived. Only in-frame clones appear in the TCRdb table, and some are missing; sequencing was by immunoSEQ multiplex PCR. That table is the source of V, J and clone size, and D and trimming were worked out from the DNA. The sample holds over 120,000 clones, around 86% seen once. Individuals drawn from under 30 US areas were about 18 to 90 years old.

Sequencing input: PBMCs or T cells enriched from blood (not recorded which). The receptor was derived from a man aged 50 or older who had recovered from COVID-19. V gene TRBV28 combines with J gene TRBJ2-3, with D possibly TRBD2 on 6 matching bases. This CDR3 is CASREEGRATDTQYF. The CDR3, as DNA: TGTGCCAGCAGAGAGGAGGGGCGCGCGACAGATACGCAGTATTTT.